Following are 28 T cell receptor beta chains from one sample sequenced in a study of blood T cell repertoires in COVID-19. The protocol was immunoSEQ multiplex PCR, while the TCRdb copy is restricted to in-frame clones and leaves out a portion. The repertoire holds about 150,000 clones, with around 89% as singletons. Specimen: peripheral blood. Receptors originate from an older woman with active COVID-19.

The chain combines TRBV7-6 with TRBJ2-1; D ambiguous. Between the trimmed V and J ends, which lost 5 bases and 0 bases, there was a span of 11 bases. The CDR3 covers 15 residues. The germline gives CDR1 SGHVS, CDR2 FNYEAQ. The CDR3 sequence is CASSPDWSSYNEQFF. The CDR3 region has the DNA TGTGCCAGCAGCCCCGATTGGAGCTCCTACAATGAGCAGTTCTTC.

This chain connects TRBV7-9 to TRBJ2-5; possible D gene TRBD2, 6 bases. Germline assignment: CDR1 SEHNR and CDR2 FQNEAQ (reference sequence). The CDR3 is 16 residues long. The V end lost 4 bases, the J end lost 5 bases, and 20 bases lay between the germline ends. The DNA of the CDR3 is TGTGCCAGCAGCTCCTTAATGGCCCCGGAGGGGGAGACCCAGTACTTC. It is translated as CASSSLMAPEGETQYF.

The chain employs TRBV5-1 and TRBJ2-1; weak D call: TRBD2 (6 bases). V lost 0 bases and J 1 base, leaving 11 bases between the germline ends. Germline V lookup: CDR1 SGHRS, CDR2 YFSETQ. This CDR3 comprises 16 residues. The CDR3 reads CASSLVGGTSYNEQFF. In DNA form, the CDR3 reads TGCGCCAGCAGCTTGGTGGGCGGGACTTCCTACAATGAGCAGTTCTTC.

The chain joins TRBV7-9 to TRBJ1-6, with 8 positions matching TRBD1. Germline V gives CDR1 SEHNR, CDR2 FQNEAQ (reference sequence). V lost 5 bases and J lost 5; bases outside the gene matches: 5. CDR3 length equals 15 residues. The DNA of the CDR3 is TGTGCCAGCAGCAACCACAGGGGGGATAATTCACCCCTCCACTTT. Residues: CASSNHRGDNSPLHF.

V is TRBV5-1 and J is TRBJ2-3; 11 bases align to TRBD2. Germline V CDR1 and CDR2: SGHRS, YFSETQ. The CDR3 totals 15 residues. J lost 4 bases, V lost 2 bases, and 3 bases had no gene match. For the CDR3, the DNA is TGCGCCAGCAGCTTACTAGCGGGAGAGGCAGATACGCAGTATTTT. This translates into CASSLLAGEADTQYF.

This clone was recorded once. The J gene is TRBJ2-7, the V gene TRBV5-7, with 11 bases that match TRBD2. TRBV5-7 has ORF status, its function being uncertain. Trimming took 3 bases from V and 4 from J; bases not matched to a gene: 9. This CDR3 contains 16 residues. The CDR3, as DNA: TGTGCCAGCAGCTCGACTAGCGGGGTCCGACGGTACGAGCAGTACTTC. This gives the protein CASSSTSGVRRYEQYF.

The chain carries TRBV6-1 and TRBJ2-1; 8 bases are a match to TRBD2. CDR1 MNHNS and CDR2 SASEGT come from the germline V gene. V shed 3 bases and J 6 bases; nucleotides not matched to a gene: 10. The CDR3 is 16 residues long. The CDR3 loop reads CASSESSGFDLNEQFF. CDR3 coding DNA: TGTGCCAGCAGTGAGTCTAGCGGGTTTGATCTCAATGAGCAGTTCTTC.

Here the CDR3 DNA reads TGTGCCAGTATATCCGACAGGGGGAGGGGGGCCACTGAAGCTTTCTTT. It codes for CASISDRGRGATEAFF. This chain uses TRBV19 with TRBJ1-1; the match to TRBD1 covers 9 bases. The CDR3 covers 16 residues. The trim removed 7 bases at V and 4 bases at J, leaving 13 bases unmatched. Germline V lookup: CDR1 LNHDA, CDR2 SQIVND (reference sequence).

The chain uses TRBV25-1 and TRBJ1-5; a possible D gene is TRBD1 (6 bases). Germline V gives CDR1 MGHDK, CDR2 SYGVNS. This CDR3 has 14 residues. Trimming shortened V by 2 bases and J by 3 bases, and 8 bases separated the two germline ends. The CDR3 spells CASSETGYNQPQHF. CDR3 coding DNA: TGTGCCAGCAGTGAAACAGGGTACAATCAGCCCCAGCATTTT. Based on the CDR3 plus reference TRBV25-1 and TRBJ1-5, the full variable domain is EADIYQTPRYLVIGTGKKITLECSQTMGHDKMYWYQQDPGMELHLIHYSYGVNSTEKGDLSSESTVSRIRTEHFPLTLESARPSHTSQYLCASSETGYNQPQHFGDGTRLSIL.

The genes are TRBV11-2 and TRBJ2-1; 9 bases agree with TRBD1. Trimming took 10 bases from V and 5 from J; bases not matched to a gene: 12. This CDR3 has 15 residues. From germline, CDR1 is SGHAT and CDR2 FQNNGV. The DNA of the CDR3 is TGTGCCACCCGTCCTCCCGGGACAGGGAACAATGAGCAGTTCTTC. Translated: CATRPPGTGNNEQFF. Combining the CDR3 with reference TRBV11-2 and TRBJ2-1 gives the whole variable domain EAGVAQSPRYKIIEKRQSVAFWCNPISGHATLYWYQQILGQGPKLLIQFQNNGVVDDSQLPKDRFSAERLKGVDSTLKIQPAKLEDSAVYLCATRPPGTGNNEQFFGPGTRLTVL.

J is TRBJ2-7 and V is TRBV5-1, with a weak D call TRBD1 (5 bases). Trimming removed 0 bases at V and 2 bases at J, with 18 bases between. The CDR3 length is 17 residues. Germline V gene sequence: CDR1 SGHRS, CDR2 YFSETQ. The CDR3: CASSLVGRSGSPYEQYF. The CDR3 DNA sequence: TGCGCCAGCAGCTTGGTGGGGCGGTCCGGGTCCCCCTACGAGCAGTACTTC.

The V and J genes are TRBV28 and TRBJ2-7; 10 bases map to TRBD2. The CDR3 extends over 14 amino acids. J gave up 4 bases and V 6 bases, and 6 bases lay outside the gene matches. The germline CDR1 and CDR2 sequences are MDHEN and SYDVKM. CDR3 protein: CASRSLAGVYEQYF. In DNA, the CDR3 is TGTGCCAGCAGATCTCTAGCGGGAGTATACGAGCAGTACTTC. The whole variable domain, remainder taken from reference TRBV28 and TRBJ2-7, is DVKVTQSSRYLVKRTGEKVFLECVQDMDHENMFWYRQDPGLGLRLIYFSYDVKMKEKGDIPEGYSVSREKKERFSLILESASTNQTSMYLCASRSLAGVYEQYFGPGTRLTVT.

This chain uses TRBV10-3 with TRBJ1-5, with a weak D call TRBD1 (5 bases). The CDR3 has 13 residues. With 4 bases removed from V and 4 bases from J, the gap between germline ends came to 8 bases. The germline CDR1 and CDR2 sequences are ENHRY and SYGVKD. The CDR3, as DNA: TGTGCCATCAGTGTGGGGCAGAATCAGCCCCAGCATTTT. Its protein product is CAISVGQNQPQHF.

The chain joins TRBV7-6 to TRBJ2-2; TRBD2 matches 10 bases. The germline V gene has CDR1 SGHVS and CDR2 FNYEAQ. The CDR3 sequence is 16 residues long. The junction had 7 bases not matched to a gene; V was cut back by 3 bases and J by 6 bases. CDR3 bases: TGTGCCAGCAGCTTGTCCACTAGCGGGATGTCCGGGGAGCTGTTTTTT. This sequence encodes CASSLSTSGMSGELFF.

The rearrangement links TRBV6-1 to TRBJ1-4; D not certain. Trimming removed 1 base from V and 0 bases from J, with 18 bases in between. The CDR3 runs 19 residues. CDR1 is MNHNS, CDR2 SASEGT, per germline. CDR3 protein: CASSEGRRGHNPTNEKLFF. CDR3 DNA sequence: TGTGCCAGCAGTGAAGGGCGGAGAGGCCATAACCCAACTAATGAAAAACTGTTTTTT.

This rearrangement joins TRBV28 to TRBJ2-1, with D perhaps matching TRBD2 (5 bases). Germline V gene data show CDR1 as MDHEN and CDR2 as SYDVKM. The CDR3 is made up of 14 amino acids. V lost 2 bases and J lost 3, with 8 bases in between. The CDR3 DNA is TGTGCCAGCAGTTTAGTACTAGGCTACAATGAGCAGTTCTTC. This translates into CASSLVLGYNEQFF.

The rearrangement links TRBV5-6 to TRBJ2-1; TRBD2 aligns across 11 bases. Germline loops: CDR1 SGHDT, CDR2 YYEEEE. Losses at the gene ends were 4 bases for V and 4 bases for J; bases not matched to a gene: 13. This CDR3 is built from 18 residues. This chain's CDR3 is CASSPPPYLAGGYNEQFF. The CDR3 coding sequence is TGTGCCAGCAGCCCACCACCGTATCTAGCGGGAGGATACAATGAGCAGTTCTTC.

The chain carries TRBV7-2 and TRBJ1-1; TRBD1 matches at 9 bases. CDR1 and CDR2 from the germline V gene are SGHTA and FQGNSA. Trimming removed 3 bases from V and 1 base from J; junction bases left unmatched: 9. This CDR3 has 17 residues. This chain's CDR3 is CASSFYRGRRGNTEAFF. CDR3 coding DNA: TGTGCCAGCAGCTTTTACAGGGGGCGGCGTGGGAACACTGAAGCTTTCTTT.

The chain joins TRBV5-6 to TRBJ1-2; 8 bases map to TRBD1. The junction had 5 bases not matched to a gene; V was cut back by 4 bases and J by 6 bases. There are 13 residues in the CDR3. From germline, CDR1 is SGHDT and CDR2 YYEEEE. Here the CDR3 reads CASSPPGGNGYTF. The CDR3 coding sequence is TGTGCCAGCAGCCCCCCAGGGGGCAATGGCTACACCTTC.

CDR3 nucleotides: TGTGCCAGCAGCGTAAACCCCCGCTGGGCGGGCCTCATTCCGTTTCGGCTCGAGCAGTACTTC. Amino acids: CASSVNPRWAGLIPFRLEQYF. The chain is built from TRBV9 and TRBJ2-7, with a weak D call TRBD2 (5 bases). V was shortened by 1 base and J by 6 bases, with 35 bases between the two germline ends. Germline V gives CDR1 SGDLS, CDR2 YYNGEE. The CDR3 consists of 21 residues.

V gene TRBV28 combines with J gene TRBJ1-5, with 9 bases matching TRBD1. Germline trimming cut 11 bases from V and 4 bases from J; bases unmatched to any gene: 3. The CDR3 is 12 amino acids. From germline, CDR1 is MDHEN and CDR2 SYDVKM. The CDR3 region is CALGQGNQPQHF. The DNA of the CDR3 is TGTGCCCTCGGACAGGGGAATCAGCCCCAGCATTTT.

This chain links TRBV29-1 with TRBJ2-3; TRBD2 matches at 10 bases. The V gene end was trimmed by 4 bases and the J gene end by 8 bases; junction bases not matched to a gene: 6. This CDR3 contains 13 residues. The germline V gene has CDR1 SQVTM and CDR2 ANQGSEA. The CDR3 region has the DNA TGCAGCGTTGTGCTAGCGGGAGCAAGTACGCAGTATTTT. It yields the protein CSVVLAGASTQYF.

J is TRBJ1-1 and V is TRBV6-2 or TRBV6-3; TRBD1 matches at 9 bases. This CDR3 comprises 16 residues. Germline assignment: CDR1 MNHEY and CDR2 SVGEGT. V was clipped by 6 bases and J by 5 bases; unmatched bases: 13. This CDR3 is CASSLSPQGARTEAFF. The DNA for the CDR3 is TGTGCCAGCAGCCTATCTCCACAGGGGGCGCGGACTGAAGCTTTCTTT.

V usage is TRBV3-1 (or the pseudogene TRBV3-2) and J usage is TRBJ1-1; TRBD1 matches at 7 bases. V was clipped by 4 bases and J by 7 bases; unmatched bases: 3. Germline values: CDR1 LGHDT, CDR2 YNNKEL (reference sequence). The CDR3 consists of 12 residues. CDR3 in amino acids: CASSPGQLEAFF. The CDR3, as DNA: TGTGCCAGCAGCCCGGGACAGCTTGAAGCTTTCTTT.

The rearrangement uses TRBV10-2 and TRBJ1-1, with 9 bases that match TRBD1. V shed 7 bases and J 4 bases; nucleotides not matched to a gene: 13. There are 16 residues in the CDR3. Germline V gene lookup returns CDR1 WSHSY and CDR2 SAAADI. The CDR3 loop is CASKDRGGGLVTEAFF. Written as DNA, the CDR3 is TGCGCCAGCAAGGACAGGGGAGGGGGGCTGGTCACTGAAGCTTTCTTT.

This chain connects TRBV10-3 to TRBJ2-1, with 9 nucleotides matching TRBD2. This CDR3 region has 15 residues. CDR1 is ENHRY, CDR2 SYGVKD, per germline. Losses at the gene ends were 5 bases for V and 7 bases for J; bases not matched to a gene: 9. This CDR3 reads CAISLGTSLRNEQFF. In nucleotides, the CDR3 is TGTGCCATCAGTCTCGGGACTAGCTTAAGGAATGAGCAGTTCTTC.

The CDR3 DNA sequence: TGTGCCAGCTCAGGGACCTACGAGCAGTACTTC. It translates to CASSGTYEQYF. The rearrangement links TRBV25-1 to TRBJ2-7; a possible D gene is TRBD1 (5 bases). Germline lookup yields CDR1 MGHDK and CDR2 SYGVNS. Trimming pared 8 bases from V and 2 bases from J, leaving 7 bases between. The CDR3 has 11 residues.

This rearrangement joins TRBV28 to TRBJ2-7, with no clear D. The length of the CDR3 is 11 residues. The germline V and J ends were trimmed by 10 bases and 3 bases, with 10 bases remaining between them. From germline, CDR1 is MDHEN and CDR2 SYDVKM. As DNA, the CDR3 is TGTGCCACCCTCTCCCTCTACGAGCAGTACTTC. It codes for CATLSLYEQYF.